These 20 T cell receptor beta chains came from one sample sequenced in a study of CD8 T cell repertoires and HIV-1 epitope variants. Their cognate antigens are unknown. Some clones are missing from TCRdb's copy, which holds only in-frame ones; the method was immunoSEQ multiplex PCR. The sample holds roughly 4,500 clones, roughly 70% seen once. The sample comprised cultured CD8+ T cells derived from PBMCs. The receptor source for this set is a male donor with HIV.

This chain's CDR3 is CATQDHTNTEAFF. The CDR3 nucleotides are TGTGCCACCCAAGACCATACGAACACTGAAGCTTTCTTT. The chain employs TRBV10-3 and TRBJ1-1, with D unclear. Trimming pared 10 bases from V and 1 base from J, leaving 13 bases between. CDR1 and CDR2 from the germline V gene are ENHRY and SYGVKD. This CDR3 contains 13 residues.

This chain uses TRBV9 with TRBJ2-1, with D tentatively TRBD2 (6 bases). The ends were cut back, 4 bases at V and 4 bases at J, with 9 bases in the middle. Looked up from germline, CDR1 is SGDLS and CDR2 is YYNGEE. This CDR3 contains 13 residues. Here the CDR3 reads CASSWGEYNEQFF. The CDR3 DNA is TGTGCCAGCAGCTGGGGGGAGTACAATGAGCAGTTCTTC. Full variable domain (rest looked up from reference TRBV9 and TRBJ2-1): DSGVTQTPKHLITATGQRVTLRCSPRSGDLSVYWYQQSLDQGLQFLIQYYNGEERAKGNILERFSAQQFPDLHSELNLSSLELGDSALYFCASSWGEYNEQFFGPGTRLTVL.

Only a few counts were recorded for this clone. V and J are TRBV10-1 and TRBJ2-2; 9 bases agree with TRBD2. CDR1 WNHNN and CDR2 SYGVQD come from the germline V gene (reference sequence). J gave up 3 bases and V 10 bases, and 6 bases lay outside the gene matches. The CDR3 runs to 14 residues. CDR3 residues: CATSGGYDTGELFF. The DNA of the CDR3 is TGCGCCACCAGCGGGGGGTACGACACCGGGGAGCTGTTTTTT.

This clone has just a few counts. DNA for the CDR3: TGTGCCACCAGCAGAGATAGGCTAGCGGGGGAGACCCAGTACTTC. Translation: CATSRDRLAGETQYF. The chain has TRBV15 and TRBJ2-5, with TRBD2 identical over 9 bases. Germline CDR1 is LNHNV and CDR2 is YYDKDF (reference sequence). The V gene end was trimmed by 0 bases and the J gene end by 5 bases; junction bases not matched to a gene: 4. The CDR3 has 15 amino acids.

The rearrangement uses TRBV5-4 and TRBJ2-7; 7 nucleotides line up with TRBD1. This CDR3 has 15 amino acids. The V segment lost 4 bases and the J segment 0 bases; nucleotides outside the gene matches: 7. From germline, CDR1 is SGHNT and CDR2 YYREEE (reference sequence). CDR3 coding DNA: TGTGCCAGCAGCCTGACAGGGCTGAACTCCTACGAGCAGTACTTC. Translation: CASSLTGLNSYEQYF.

J is TRBJ1-5 and V is TRBV19; D not resolved. Trimming removed 5 bases at V and 3 bases at J, with 14 bases between. Germline assignment: CDR1 LNHDA and CDR2 SQIVND (reference sequence). The CDR3 has 15 residues. The CDR3 DNA follows: TGTGCCAGTAGTCTCGACCTACTCTCCAATCAGCCCCAGCATTTT. Translated: CASSLDLLSNQPQHF.

On this clone itself: Sequence at one end of the junction differs from germline and may be a read error. The V call is TRBV2, the J call TRBJ1-1; weak D call: TRBD1 (5 bases). Germline V gives CDR1 SNHLY, CDR2 FYNNEI. The length of the CDR3 is 13 residues. The CDR3 spells CASTELREVEAFF. As DNA, the CDR3 is TGTGCCAGCACTGAACTCAGGGAGGTTGAAGCTTTCTTT.

This sequence joins TRBV11-2 and TRBJ2-7, with TRBD2 as a possible D gene (6 bases). Germline CDR1 and CDR2: SGHAT and FQNNGV. V gave up 1 base and J gave up 0 bases, with 10 bases separating them. The CDR3 totals 15 residues. CDR3 nucleotides: TGTGCCAGCAGCTTAGTAGGCGGGGTCTCCTACGAGCAGTACTTC. Encoded protein: CASSLVGGVSYEQYF.

The J gene is TRBJ2-1, the V gene TRBV10-3; D possibly corresponds to TRBD2 (6 bases). The length of the CDR3 is 13 residues. The V end lost 7 bases, the J end lost 1 base, and 8 bases lay between the germline ends. The germline V gene encodes CDR1 ENHRY and CDR2 SYGVKD. The CDR3 DNA reads as TGTGCCATCATGGCGGGGTCCTACAATGAGCAGTTCTTC. It yields the protein CAIMAGSYNEQFF.

The chain links TRBV19 to TRBJ2-7, with TRBD1 as a possible D gene (6 bases). Deletions cut 4 bases from V and 2 bases from J, with 9 bases between. Germline V gene lookup returns CDR1 LNHDA and CDR2 SQIVND (reference sequence). CDR3 length: 13 amino acids. The CDR3 sequence: CASSRDTTYEQYF. CDR3 sequence (DNA): TGTGCCAGTAGTAGGGACACGACCTACGAGCAGTACTTC.

This rearrangement joins TRBV27 to TRBJ2-1, with 9 nucleotides matching TRBD1. The trim removed 2 bases at V and 4 bases at J, leaving 0 bases unmatched. The V gene's germline CDR1 is MNHEY and CDR2 SMNVEV (reference sequence). The CDR3 covers 14 residues. CDR3 in amino acids: CASSLGTGYNEQFF. The DNA of the CDR3 is TGTGCCAGCAGTTTAGGGACAGGGTACAATGAGCAGTTCTTC.

This clone was counted only a few times. This chain links TRBV30 with TRBJ2-2; TRBD2 matches at 9 bases. The V and J ends lost 0 bases and 7 bases, in that order; junction bases with no gene match: 0. In germline, CDR1 is GTSNPN, CDR2 SVGIG (reference sequence). This CDR3 is 13 amino acids long. In DNA form, the CDR3 reads TGTGCCTGGAGTGTAGCGGGGGGCGGGGAGCTGTTTTTT. It is translated as CAWSVAGGGELFF.

Of note for this clone: A read error may produce the germline difference seen at one junction end. The chain uses TRBV4-2 and TRBJ2-7, with 8 bases aligning to TRBD2. In germline, CDR1 is LGHNA, CDR2 YNFKEQ. This CDR3 comprises 14 residues. CDR3: CASSAGLGSSEQYF. The CDR3 coding sequence is TGTGCCAGCAGCGCGGGACTAGGTTCCTCCGAGCAGTACTTC.

The CDR3 protein is CASSLDGASEQFF. The CDR3 DNA sequence: TGTGCCAGCAGCTTAGACGGTGCCAGTGAGCAGTTCTTC. The chain combines TRBV11-3 with TRBJ2-1; D is unclear. V lost 0 bases to trimming and J lost 9 bases, with 9 bases between them. Germline V lookup: CDR1 SGHNT, CDR2 YENEEA. The CDR3 extends over 13 amino acids.

This chain joins TRBV7-6 and TRBJ1-4, with 12 nucleotides matching TRBD1. This CDR3 has 17 amino acids. V shed 5 bases and J 1 base; nucleotides not matched to a gene: 5. CDR1 and CDR2 (germline): SGHVS, FNYEAQ. CDR3 coding DNA: TGTGCCAGCAGCCCGGGGACAGGGGGCTTAACTAATGAAAAACTGTTTTTT. Its translation is CASSPGTGGLTNEKLFF.

As DNA, the CDR3 is TGCGCCAGCAGCCACATTACAGGGAGCTCCTACGAGCAGTACTTC. Protein product: CASSHITGSSYEQYF. The V and J genes are TRBV4-3 and TRBJ2-7; D is perhaps TRBD1 (6 bases). Trimming took off 3 bases at V and 0 bases at J, with 12 bases between the two ends. This CDR3 region has 15 residues. Germline CDR1 LGHNA, CDR2 YSLEER.

Relative to its sample, this clone is medium-sized (0.01 to 0.1%). This chain uses TRBV7-9 with TRBJ2-7; 11 bases are shared with TRBD1. The germline V gene has CDR1 SEHNR and CDR2 FQNEAQ (reference sequence). V lost 0 bases and J lost 7; bases outside the gene matches: 11. The CDR3 loop spans 17 amino acids. The CDR3 DNA reads TGTGCCAGCAGCTTAGCAGGACTAGGACAGGGGGCTTATGAGCAGTACTTC. Translated: CASSLAGLGQGAYEQYF.

V and J are TRBV19 and TRBJ1-4; a weak D match, TRBD1 (6 bases). This CDR3 spans 13 amino acids. Trimming took 7 bases from V and 7 from J, leaving 13 bases between them. Germline V CDR1 and CDR2: LNHDA, SQIVND (reference sequence). The CDR3 sequence is CASTGVGGEKLFF. As DNA, the CDR3 is TGTGCCAGTACAGGGGTCGGGGGTGAAAAACTGTTTTTT.

The rearrangement links TRBV4-3 to TRBJ1-1; D gene unclear. The germline V and J ends were trimmed by 1 base and 1 base, with 7 bases remaining between them. From germline, CDR1 is LGHNA and CDR2 YSLEER. CDR3 length equals 14 residues. The CDR3 DNA follows: TGCGCCAGCAGCCAAGTCCTCGCGAACACTGAAGCTTTCTTT. This translates into CASSQVLANTEAFF.

The V gene is TRBV10-3, the J gene TRBJ1-5; unclear D gene. V lost 2 bases, J lost 7 bases, and 6 bases lay in between. This CDR3 contains 12 residues. Looked up from germline, CDR1 is ENHRY and CDR2 is SYGVKD. The CDR3 DNA reads TGTGCCATCAGTGAGCAGAACCAGCCCCAGCATTTT. Protein product: CAISEQNQPQHF.